The rows below give T cell receptor beta chains drawn from one sample of a study of beta chain features in type 1 diabetes. Here immunoSEQ multiplex PCR was the method, and the copy in TCRdb shows in-frame clones only, minus some. The sample has about 360,000 clones, over 9.5% seen once. Sequencing input: naive CD4+ T cells from blood. These receptors were taken from a woman younger than 30 with type 1 diabetes. The CDR3 runs from the conserved cysteine through the conserved F or W. D genes are given only for firm matches. Rows may omit the clone size; those that give it use once, few, many or a size class.

TRBD2,TRBV11-3,.,TRBJ2-3,TGTGCCAGCAGCACCCAAGGACTAGCGGTGATCGCAGATACGCAGTATTTT,CASSTQGLAVIADTQYF
TRBD2,TRBV4-3,.,TRBJ2-3,TGCGCCAGCAGCCCGGGACTAGCGGGTAGGGCAGATACGCAGTATTTT,CASSPGLAGRADTQYF
TRBD2,TRBV14,.,TRBJ2-1,TGTGCCAGCAAGGGAGGGCCCGAGGAATCGGAGTTCTTC,CASKGGPEESEFF
TRBD1,TRBV18,few,TRBJ1-2,TGTGCCAGCTCGCCGGACAGGAGCTATGGCTACACCTTC,CASSPDRSYGYTF
.,TRBV5-1,.,TRBJ1-4,TGCGCCAGCAGCTCATCGGGGTTGTCAGAAAAACTGTTTTTT,CASSSSGLSEKLFF
TRBD1,TRBV5-1,.,TRBJ2-7,TGCGCCAGCAGCCCCCGACAGGGGATCGCCTACGAGCAGTACTTC,CASSPRQGIAYEQYF
.,TRBV6-6,.,TRBJ1-3,TGTGCCAGCAGTTTGGATGGACAGAGCGGAAACACCATATATTTT,CASSLDGQSGNTIYF
.,TRBV7-9,few,TRBJ1-1,TGTGCCAGCAGTCCAAGGTCTACAGTAACTGAAGCTTTCTTT,CASSPRSTVTEAFF
TRBD1,TRBV7-2,few,TRBJ1-5,TGTGCCAGCAGCTCCTTAGGACAGGGAAAGAGGGATCAGCCCCAGCATTTT,CASSSLGQGKRDQPQHF
.,TRBV28,once,TRBJ1-5,TGTGCCAGCAGCACCCCCGGTAATCAGCCCCAGCATTTT,CASSTPGNQPQHF
.,TRBV20-1,few,TRBJ2-3,TGCAGTGCGAGCGGAGATACGCAGTATTTT,CSASGDTQYF
.,TRBV27,.,TRBJ1-2,TGTGCCAGCAGTTTATCGTTAAGGACAGTACTCACTGGCTACACCTTC,CASSLSLRTVLTGYTF